Listed here is a single TCR beta chain. This sample was taken from a study of Ad26.COV2.S vaccination and SARS-CoV-2 variants. Described treatment: roughly 18 received Ad26.COV2.S at low or high dose, single or two shots; a few received placebo; per-sample allocation not given. Samples came from day 63 after the first vaccine or placebo injection. The CDR3 is 16 amino acids. V gave up 4 bases and J gave up 2 bases; unmatched junction bases: 10. Germline values: CDR1 SGHRS, CDR2 YFSETQ. The repertoire was sequenced with immunoSEQ multiplex PCR; TCRdb's copy has only in-frame clones and lacks some. In the table there are some 640,000 clones, more than 80% of which are singletons.

The sequenced sample was peripheral blood, obtained in a trial of Ad26.COV2.S vaccine versus placebo. The genes are TRBV5-1 and TRBJ1-1, with 8 bases fitting TRBD1. The receptor comes from a person aged 18-60 years who received the Ad26.COV2.S COVID-19 vaccine or a placebo. CDR3 bases: TGCGCCAGCAGCCTACTCAACAGGGGGAGTAACACTGAAGCTTTCTTT. It translates to CASSLLNRGSNTEAFF.